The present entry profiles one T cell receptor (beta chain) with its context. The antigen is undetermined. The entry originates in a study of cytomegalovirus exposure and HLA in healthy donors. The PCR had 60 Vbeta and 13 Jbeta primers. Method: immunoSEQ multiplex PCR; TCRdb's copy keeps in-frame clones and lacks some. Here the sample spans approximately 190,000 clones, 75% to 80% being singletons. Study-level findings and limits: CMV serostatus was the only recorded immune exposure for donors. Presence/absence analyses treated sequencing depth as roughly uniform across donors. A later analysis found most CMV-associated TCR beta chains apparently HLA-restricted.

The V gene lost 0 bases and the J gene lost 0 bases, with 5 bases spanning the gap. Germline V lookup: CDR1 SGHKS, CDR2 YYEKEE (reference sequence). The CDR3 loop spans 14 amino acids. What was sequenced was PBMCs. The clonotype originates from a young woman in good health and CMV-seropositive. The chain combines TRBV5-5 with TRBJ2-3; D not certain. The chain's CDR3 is CASSLETSTDTQYF. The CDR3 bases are TGTGCCAGCAGCTTGGAGACTAGCACAGATACGCAGTATTTT.